This TCR beta chain derives from a study of PD-1 blockade in classical Hodgkin lymphoma. Time point here: cycle 4 day 1 (C4D1), after more than five weeks of nivolumab. There was relapse after autologous stem cell transplantation in every patient, and there was variation in brentuximab vedotin exposure. About this clone itself: The antigen is not known.

Study results and limitations: The authors excluded patients who started nivolumab under 1 year after ASCT. Possible causes of repertoire differences, disease activity or prior therapy, remain undefined. Reports described newly diagnosed patients as having lower baseline TCR diversity than healthy donors. Newly diagnosed patients had diversity similar to the baseline diversity of complete responders.

Measured with immunoSEQ multiplex PCR; TCRdb has only the in-frame clones, and not every one. The data show around 50,000 clones, with about 76% seen just once and approximately 12% held by the top ten. Germline CDR1 reads SNHLY; CDR2 reads FYNNEI. Trimming left V 3 bases short and J 7 bases short, with 15 bases between. This CDR3 is built from 14 residues. The V gene is TRBV2, the J gene TRBJ1-1, with D perhaps matching TRBD1 (6 bases). This TCR derives from a human donor with classical Hodgkin lymphoma. The sample in question was peripheral blood mononuclear cells (PBMCs), obtained before the fourth cycle of nivolumab. CDR3 coding DNA: TGTGCCAGCAGTGATGAGGGGGTTATTGATGAAGCTTTCTTT. Its protein is CASSDEGVIDEAFF. Drawing the rest from reference TRBV2 and TRBJ1-1, the complete variable domain is EPEVTQTPSHQVTQMGQEVILRCVPISNHLYFYWYRQILGQKVEFLVSFYNNEISEKSEIFDDQFSVERPDGSNFTLKIRSTKLEDSAMYFCASSDEGVIDEAFFGQGTRLTVV.